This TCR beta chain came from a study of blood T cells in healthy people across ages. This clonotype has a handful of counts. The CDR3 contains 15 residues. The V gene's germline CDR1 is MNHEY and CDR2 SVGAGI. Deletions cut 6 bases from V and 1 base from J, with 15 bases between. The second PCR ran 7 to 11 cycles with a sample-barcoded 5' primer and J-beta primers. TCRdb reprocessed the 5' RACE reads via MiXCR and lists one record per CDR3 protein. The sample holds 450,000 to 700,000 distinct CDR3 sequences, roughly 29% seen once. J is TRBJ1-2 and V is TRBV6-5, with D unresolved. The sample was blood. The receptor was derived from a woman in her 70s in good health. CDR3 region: CASRPNSYLNYGYTF. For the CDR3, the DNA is TGTGCCAGCAGACCTAACAGTTACCTTAACTATGGCTACACCTTC.